The 24 T cell receptor beta chains presented below share a single source sample, sequenced in a study of OX40 agonist ivuxolimab in advanced cancers. Profiling relied on immunoSEQ multiplex PCR, and the TCRdb table lists in-frame clones only, not all of them. The repertoire consists of fewer than 85,000 clones, with 85% to 90% occurring once and the leading ten covering 9.5% to 13%. The sequencing used CD4+ or CD8+ T cells sorted from blood, collected in a trial of the OX40 agonist ivuxolimab. The receptors here all came from an adult with an advanced solid tumor such as melanoma, head and neck, liver or kidney cancer.

J is TRBJ2-1 and V is TRBV5-6; 8 bases align to TRBD1. Germline CDR1 is SGHDT and CDR2 is YYEEEE. The CDR3 spans 14 residues. J lost 6 bases, V lost 6 bases, and 8 bases had no gene match. The CDR3 spells CASTYGQGGNEQFF. The CDR3 region has the DNA TGTGCCAGCACTTACGGACAGGGTGGCAATGAGCAGTTCTTC. The whole variable domain, remainder taken from reference TRBV5-6 and TRBJ2-1, is DAGVTQSPTHLIKTRGQQVTLRCSPKSGHDTVSWYQQALGQGPQFIFQYYEEEERQRGNFPDRFSGHQFPNYSSELNVNALLLGDSALYLCASTYGQGGNEQFFGPGTRLTVL.

The DNA for the CDR3 is TGTGCCAGCAGCTTTTCCCAGGGCCCCTACGAGCAGTACTTC. Residues: CASSFSQGPYEQYF. The chain recombines TRBV5-4 with TRBJ2-7; TRBD1 is a possible D gene (5 bases). Germline V CDR1 and CDR2: SGHNT, YYREEE (reference sequence). V lost 2 bases and J 2 bases, leaving 11 bases between the germline ends. The CDR3 sequence is 14 residues long.

The chain links TRBV5-1 to TRBJ2-7, with D unclear. Germline V gene data show CDR1 as SGHRS and CDR2 as YFSETQ. Trimming pared 5 bases from V and 3 bases from J, leaving 9 bases between. CDR3 length: 12 residues. CDR3 sequence (DNA): TGCGCCAGCAGTAGTGGCGGCTACGAGCAGTACTTC. This translates into CASSSGGYEQYF.

The chain recombines TRBV27 with TRBJ2-1; D gene uncertain. This CDR3 contains 11 residues. V lost 4 bases, J lost 10 bases, and 8 bases lay in between. CDR1 and CDR2 from the germline V gene are MNHEY and SMNVEV (reference sequence). CDR3 loop: CASSWAEEQFF. DNA of the CDR3: TGTGCCAGCAGTTGGGCGGAAGAGCAGTTCTTC.

This chain uses TRBV6-5 with TRBJ2-7; 11 bases are a match to TRBD1. Germline-derived CDR1 and CDR2 are MNHEY and SVGAGI. The CDR3 has 14 residues. The V segment lost 5 bases and the J segment 2 bases; nucleotides outside the gene matches: 2. CDR3 sequence reads: CASSGDRGTYEQYF. As DNA, the CDR3 is TGTGCCAGCAGTGGGGACAGGGGGACCTACGAGCAGTACTTC.

CDR3 sequence reads: CASSPLGSGGLHEQYF. The CDR3 DNA reads as TGTGCCAGCAGCCCCCTTGGGTCGGGAGGTTTGCACGAGCAGTACTTC. The V gene is TRBV7-3, the J gene TRBJ2-7; 7 bases fit TRBD2. V dropped 5 bases and J dropped 5; count of bases not matched to a gene: 15. Germline V gives CDR1 SGHTA, CDR2 FQGTGA. The CDR3 has 16 residues.

The chain employs TRBV7-3 and TRBJ2-1; D is possibly TRBD2 (6 bases). With 1 base removed from V and 0 bases from J, the gap between germline ends came to 7 bases. Germline CDR1 SGHTA, CDR2 FQGTGA. The length of the CDR3 is 15 residues. The CDR3 region has the DNA TGTGCCAGCAGCTTAATGGAGGGCTCCTACAATGAGCAGTTCTTC. Residues: CASSLMEGSYNEQFF.

The chain couples TRBV4-1 to TRBJ2-1; no reliable D call. The germline V and J ends were trimmed by 1 base and 2 bases, with 9 bases remaining between them. Germline CDR1 reads MGHRA; CDR2 reads YSYEKL. This CDR3 comprises 15 residues. The CDR3 DNA follows: TGCGCCAGCAGCCAAGTTCTAGGGACCTACAATGAGCAGTTCTTC. Protein product: CASSQVLGTYNEQFF.

V is TRBV7-3 and J is TRBJ2-3, with 10 bases that match TRBD2. Trimming took 6 bases from V and 5 from J; bases not matched to a gene: 14. From germline, CDR1 is SGHTA and CDR2 FQGTGA. CDR3 length: 17 residues. CDR3 region: CASSLTALAGDLDTQYF. CDR3 nucleotides: TGTGCCAGCAGTCTAACAGCGCTAGCGGGAGACCTAGATACGCAGTATTTT.

V and J are TRBV19 and TRBJ2-1; 12 bases align to TRBD2. The CDR3 contains 15 residues. Germline V CDR1 and CDR2: LNHDA, SQIVND (reference sequence). The trim removed 3 bases at V and 6 bases at J, leaving 3 bases unmatched. The CDR3 DNA reads as TGTGCCAGTAGTATTGGACTAGCGGGAATCAATGAGCAGTTCTTC. It is translated as CASSIGLAGINEQFF.

CDR3 nucleotide sequence: TGTGCCAGCAGTTTCCCGACTAGCGGGGGGGAAGAGACCCAGTACTTC. This translates into CASSFPTSGGEETQYF. The chain combines TRBV6-5 with TRBJ2-5; 14 bases align to TRBD2. After removal of 4 bases from V and 3 bases from J, the junction contained 4 bases not matched to a gene. CDR3 size: 16 residues. Per the germline V gene, CDR1 is MNHEY and CDR2 is SVGAGI.

V usage is TRBV19 and J usage is TRBJ1-3; tentatively, D is TRBD1 (5 bases). The CDR3 contains 16 residues. The germline CDR1 and CDR2 sequences are LNHDA and SQIVND (reference sequence). Trimming shortened V by 4 bases and J by 7 bases, and 20 bases separated the two germline ends. In nucleotides, the CDR3 is TGTGCCAGTAGTACGGTGGGCCGGACACGGTTTAACACCATATATTTT. Protein sequence: CASSTVGRTRFNTIYF.

The CDR3 reads CASSKGRFTDTQYF. In nucleotides, the CDR3 is TGTGCCAGCAGCAAGGGCAGGTTCACAGATACGCAGTATTTT. The V gene is TRBV7-8, the J gene TRBJ2-3; the D is unclear. The CDR3 has 14 residues. Germline lookup yields CDR1 SGHVS and CDR2 FQNEAQ. With 5 bases removed from V and 2 bases from J, the gap between germline ends came to 11 bases.

V and J are TRBV11-3 and TRBJ2-3; tentative D call: TRBD2 (6 bases). Germline CDR1 SGHNT, CDR2 YENEEA. This CDR3 spans 13 amino acids. V gave up 2 bases and J gave up 6 bases, with 9 bases separating them. DNA for the CDR3: TGTGCCAGCAGCTTAATGGGGGGTGATACGCAGTATTTT. Encoded protein: CASSLMGGDTQYF. Using reference TRBV11-3 and TRBJ2-3 for the parts outside the CDR3, the full variable domain is EAGVVQSPRYKIIEKKQPVAFWCNPISGHNTLYWYLQNLGQGPELLIRYENEEAVDDSQLPKDRFSAERLKGVDSTLKIQPAELGDSAVYLCASSLMGGDTQYFGPGTRLTVL.

Notes on this clone: At one end the junction does not follow the germline gene, possibly because of a read error. The chain couples TRBV6-1 to TRBJ2-3; D possibly corresponds to TRBD1 (5 bases). The CDR3 is 12 residues long. CDR1 and CDR2 from the germline V gene are MNHNS and SASEGT. The CDR3, as DNA: TGTGCCGTCCAGCAGGGCCCCAGGCTATGGGATTTT. It encodes CAVQQGPRLWDF.

The V gene is TRBV27, the J gene TRBJ1-2, with TRBD1 matching over 8 bases. CDR1 MNHEY and CDR2 SMNVEV come from the germline V gene (reference sequence). CDR3 size: 13 residues. Trimming cost V 6 bases and J 4 bases; bases outside gene matches: 4. The CDR3 is CASRLGTGYGYTF. CDR3 coding DNA: TGTGCCAGCAGGCTAGGGACAGGCTATGGCTACACCTTC.

Only one count was recorded for this clone. This chain connects TRBV27 to TRBJ1-2; 8 positions agree with TRBD1. Germline CDR1 MNHEY, CDR2 SMNVEV (reference sequence). This CDR3 has 13 residues. The trim removed 5 bases at V and 9 bases at J, leaving 8 bases unmatched. CDR3: CASSQQGEERYTF. The CDR3 DNA sequence: TGTGCCAGCAGTCAACAGGGGGAAGAACGCTACACCTTC.

This sequence joins TRBV19 and TRBJ2-3, with D tentatively TRBD2 (6 bases). The CDR3 has 13 amino acids. The V and J ends lost 4 bases and 6 bases respectively, with 11 bases between them. Germline CDR1 and CDR2: LNHDA and SQIVND (reference sequence). The CDR3 coding sequence is TGTGCCAGTAGTACGACTAGTCTGGATACGCAGTATTTT. Amino acid sequence: CASSTTSLDTQYF.

A single count supports this clone. The chain's CDR3 is CASSDLVDRTGELFF. The CDR3 nucleotides read TGTGCCAGCAGTGACCTAGTGGATCGGACCGGGGAGCTGTTTTTT. The chain employs TRBV27 and TRBJ2-2; D is unclear. This CDR3 is built from 15 residues. The germline V and J ends were trimmed by 5 bases and 5 bases, with 15 bases remaining between them. Germline assignment: CDR1 MNHEY and CDR2 SMNVEV (reference sequence).

The chain has TRBV6-1 and TRBJ2-5, with 11 bases fitting TRBD2. With 10 bases clipped from V and 4 bases from J, the junction kept 2 bases outside the gene matches. This CDR3 comprises 12 residues. Germline loops: CDR1 MNHNS, CDR2 SASEGT. The CDR3 sequence is CATGLAGETQYF. The CDR3 DNA reads as TGTGCCACCGGACTAGCGGGAGAGACCCAGTACTTC.

This clone was seen a single time. CDR3 coding DNA: TGTGCCAGCAGTTCCCCGGGGGGAACGGGGGAAGAGACCCAGTACTTC. Its protein is CASSSPGGTGEETQYF. The genes are TRBV27 and TRBJ2-5; 7 bases match TRBD2. The CDR3 has 16 residues. J was trimmed by 3 bases and V by 4 bases; bases with no gene match: 11. Germline V CDR1 and CDR2: MNHEY, SMNVEV (reference sequence).

V is TRBV19 and J is TRBJ2-5, with D unresolved. The germline V and J ends were trimmed by 0 bases and 2 bases, with 22 bases remaining between them. The CDR3 has 19 residues. The germline V gene has CDR1 LNHDA and CDR2 SQIVND (reference sequence). CDR3 residues: CASSIEQAASLGMQETQYF. CDR3 DNA: TGTGCCAGTAGTATAGAGCAGGCAGCCAGTCTAGGGATGCAAGAGACCCAGTACTTC.

This clone came up once. This chain joins TRBV4-1 and TRBJ1-2; D not certain. Germline V gene lookup returns CDR1 MGHRA and CDR2 YSYEKL. V lost 3 bases to trimming and J lost 4 bases, with 6 bases between them. The CDR3 loop spans 12 amino acids. CDR3 sequence (DNA): TGCGCCAGCAGCCAGGGCTTCTATGGCTACACCTTC. Amino acids: CASSQGFYGYTF.

The chain joins TRBV27 to TRBJ1-5, with TRBD1 matching over 9 bases. The CDR3 consists of 14 residues. CDR1 and CDR2 (germline): MNHEY, SMNVEV (reference sequence). V shed 4 bases and J 6 bases; nucleotides not matched to a gene: 4. This chain's CDR3 is CASSSGTGFQPQHF. DNA for the CDR3: TGTGCCAGCAGTTCCGGGACAGGGTTTCAGCCCCAGCATTTT.